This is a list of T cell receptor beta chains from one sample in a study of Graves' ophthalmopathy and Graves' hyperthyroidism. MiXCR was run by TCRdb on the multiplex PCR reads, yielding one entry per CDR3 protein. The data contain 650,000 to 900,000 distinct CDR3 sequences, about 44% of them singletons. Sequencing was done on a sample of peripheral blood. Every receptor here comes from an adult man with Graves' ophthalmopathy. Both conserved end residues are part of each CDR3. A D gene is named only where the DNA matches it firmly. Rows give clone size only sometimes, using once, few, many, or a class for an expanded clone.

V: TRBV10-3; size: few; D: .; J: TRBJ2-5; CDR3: CASSEGVAGTGETQYF; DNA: TGTGCCAGCAGTGAAGGCGTGGCAGGCACCGGGGAGACCCAGTACTTC
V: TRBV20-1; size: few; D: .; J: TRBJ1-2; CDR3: CSAADSNYGYTF; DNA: TGCAGTGCTGCCGACAGCAACTATGGCTACACCTTC
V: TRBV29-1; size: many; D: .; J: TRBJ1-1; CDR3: CSVSLRDSENTEAFF; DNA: TGCAGCGTAAGCCTCCGGGACTCTGAGAACACTGAAGCTTTCTTT
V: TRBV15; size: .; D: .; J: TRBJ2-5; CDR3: CATSGQGLEETQYF; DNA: TGTGCCACCAGCGGGCAGGGACTGGAAGAGACCCAGTACTTC
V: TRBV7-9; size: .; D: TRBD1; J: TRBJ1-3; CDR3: CASSLAPLTGRSGNTIYF; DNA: TGTGCCAGCAGCTTAGCCCCACTGACAGGGAGATCTGGAAACACCATATATTTT
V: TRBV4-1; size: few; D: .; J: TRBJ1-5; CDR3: CASSSEPNQPQHF; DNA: TGCGCCAGCAGTTCGGAACCCAATCAGCCCCAGCATTTT
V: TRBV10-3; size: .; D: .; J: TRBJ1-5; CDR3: CASSYDLRGNQPQHF; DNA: TGTGCCAGCAGTTATGATCTAAGAGGGAATCAGCCCCAGCATTTT
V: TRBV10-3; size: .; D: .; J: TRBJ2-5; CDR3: CAISQPPGVKETQYF; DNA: TGTGCCATCAGTCAGCCTCCGGGGGTAAAAGAGACCCAGTACTTC
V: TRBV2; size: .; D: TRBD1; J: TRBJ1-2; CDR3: CASSLRQGAGGYTF; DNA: TGTGCCAGCAGCCTTCGACAGGGGGCAGGAGGCTACACCTTC
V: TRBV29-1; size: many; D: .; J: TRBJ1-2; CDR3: CSVEEGGAYGYTF; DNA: TGCAGCGTTGAAGAGGGGGGCGCCTATGGCTACACCTTC
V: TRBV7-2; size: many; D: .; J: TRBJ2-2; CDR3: CASSSPGLPELFF; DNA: TGTGCCAGCAGTTCGCCCGGACTACCTGAGCTGTTTTTT
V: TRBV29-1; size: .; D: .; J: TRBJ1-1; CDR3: CSVGQGRQGGLRATEAFF; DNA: TGCAGCGTTGGGCAGGGACGCCAGGGAGGACTTAGAGCCACTGAAGCTTTCTTT
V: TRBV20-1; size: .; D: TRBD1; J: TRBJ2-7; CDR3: CSATFGQGANEQYF; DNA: TGCAGTGCTACCTTCGGACAGGGGGCTAACGAGCAGTACTTC
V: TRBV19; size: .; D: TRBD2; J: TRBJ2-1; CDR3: CASSTAGGDYNEQFF; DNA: TGTGCCAGTAGTACGGCGGGAGGGGACTACAATGAGCAGTTCTTC
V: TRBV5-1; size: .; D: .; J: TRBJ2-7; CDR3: CASSFGGASYEQYF; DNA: TGCGCCAGCAGCTTTGGGGGCGCGTCGTACGAGCAGTACTTC
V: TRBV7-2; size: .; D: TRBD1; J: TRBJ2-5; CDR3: CASSPPQGAGQETQYF; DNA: TGCGCCAGCAGCCCTCCACAGGGGGCGGGCCAAGAGACCCAGTACTTC
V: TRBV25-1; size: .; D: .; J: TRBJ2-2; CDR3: CASSPRGDLDAGELFF; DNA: TGTGCCAGCAGCCCACGTGGAGATCTGGACGCCGGGGAGCTGTTTTTT
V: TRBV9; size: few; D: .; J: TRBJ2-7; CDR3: CASSGTNPYEQYF; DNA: TGTGCCAGCAGCGGGACTAACCCCTACGAGCAGTACTTC
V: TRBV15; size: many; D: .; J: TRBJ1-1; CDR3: CATSRDTAEAFF; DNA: TGTGCCACCAGCAGAGATACCGCTGAAGCTTTCTTT
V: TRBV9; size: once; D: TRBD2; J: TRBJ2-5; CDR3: CACSLSGGVVGETQYF; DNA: TGTGCCTGCAGTTTATCGGGAGGGGTCGTAGGAGAGACCCAGTACTTC
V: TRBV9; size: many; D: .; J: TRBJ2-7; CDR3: CASSPSTGSYEQYF; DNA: TGTGCCAGCAGCCCCAGTACAGGCTCCTACGAGCAGTACTTC
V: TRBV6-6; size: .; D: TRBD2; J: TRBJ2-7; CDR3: CASSETGLADSQYF; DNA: TGTGCCAGCAGCGAGACAGGACTAGCGGATTCGCAGTACTTC
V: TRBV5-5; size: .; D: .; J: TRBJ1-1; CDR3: CASSFWPGENTEAFF; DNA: TGTGCCAGCAGCTTTTGGCCAGGGGAGAACACTGAAGCTTTCTTT
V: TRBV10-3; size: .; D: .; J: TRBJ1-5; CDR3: CASSEEWGNQPQHF; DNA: TGTGCCAGCAGTGAAGAATGGGGGAATCAGCCCCAGCATTTT
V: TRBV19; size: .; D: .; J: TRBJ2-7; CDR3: CASSIAGTPTCEQYF; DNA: TGTGCCAGTAGTATAGCCGGGACACCAACCTGCGAGCAGTACTTC
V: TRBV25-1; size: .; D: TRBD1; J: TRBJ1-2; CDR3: CASSYPNEDRGNYGYTF; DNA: TGTGCCAGCAGTTACCCGAACGAAGACAGGGGTAACTATGGCTACACCTTC
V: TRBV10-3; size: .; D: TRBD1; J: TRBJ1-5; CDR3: CASSLNWGQDQPQHF; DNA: TGTGCCAGCAGCCTAAATTGGGGACAGGATCAGCCCCAGCATTTT
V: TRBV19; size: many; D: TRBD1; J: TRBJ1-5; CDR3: CASSVTGGGQPQHF; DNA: TGTGCCAGCTCCGTTACAGGGGGGGGTCAGCCCCAGCATTTT
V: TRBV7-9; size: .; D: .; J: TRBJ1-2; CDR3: CASSLIAGIYGYTF; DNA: TGTGCCAGCAGCTTAATAGCCGGGATCTATGGCTACACCTTC
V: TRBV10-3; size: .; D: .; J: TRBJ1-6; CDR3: CASNRGTSYNSPLHF; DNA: TGTGCCAGCAATAGGGGTACTTCCTATAATTCACCCCTCCACTTT
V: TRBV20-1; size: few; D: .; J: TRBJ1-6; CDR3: CSAAGGARSLNSPLHF; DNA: TGCAGTGCTGCGGGTGGGGCTCGGTCCCTAAATTCACCCCTCCACTTT
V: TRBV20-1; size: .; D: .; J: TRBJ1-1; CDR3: CSARDQGGGTEAFF; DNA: TGCAGTGCTAGAGATCAGGGCGGGGGCACTGAAGCTTTCTTT
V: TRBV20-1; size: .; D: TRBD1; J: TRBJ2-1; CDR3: CSAIQMGSGTVTNNEQFF; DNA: TGCAGTGCTATACAGATGGGTTCCGGGACAGTCACTAACAATGAGCAGTTCTTC
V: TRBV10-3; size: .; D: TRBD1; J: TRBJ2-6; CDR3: CAIRGGTGSSGANVLTF; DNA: TGTGCCATCAGAGGAGGGACAGGCAGTTCTGGGGCCAACGTCCTGACTTTC
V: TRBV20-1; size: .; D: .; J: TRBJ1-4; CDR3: CSARPGTPNEKLFF; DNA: TGCAGTGCTAGACCCGGGACACCAAATGAAAAACTGTTTTTT
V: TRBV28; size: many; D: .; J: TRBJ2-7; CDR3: CASSLSRFIYF; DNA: TGTGCCAGCAGTTTATCTCGGTTTATATACTTC
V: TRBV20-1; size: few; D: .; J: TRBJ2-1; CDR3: CSARGLSNYNEQFF; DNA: TGCAGTGCTCGGGGACTCTCGAACTACAATGAGCAGTTCTTC
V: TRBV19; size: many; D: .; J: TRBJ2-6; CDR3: CASSMSTQRGANVLTF; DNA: TGTGCCAGTAGTATGTCGACCCAGAGGGGGGCCAACGTCCTGACTTTC
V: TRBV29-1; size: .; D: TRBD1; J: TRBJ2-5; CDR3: CSASGQEETQYF; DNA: TGCAGCGCGTCCGGACAGGAAGAGACCCAGTACTTC
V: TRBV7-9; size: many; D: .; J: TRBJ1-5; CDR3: CASSFSGGPQHF; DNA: TGTGCCAGCAGCTTTTCGGGCGGGCCCCAGCATTTT
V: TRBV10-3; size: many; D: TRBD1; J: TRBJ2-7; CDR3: CAISEPQGAKGEQYF; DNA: TGTGCCATCAGTGAGCCACAGGGGGCGAAAGGCGAGCAGTACTTC
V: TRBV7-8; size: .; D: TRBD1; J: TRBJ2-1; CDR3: CASILGTGGSDEQFF; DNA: TGTGCCAGCATCCTGGGGACAGGGGGCTCGGATGAGCAGTTCTTC
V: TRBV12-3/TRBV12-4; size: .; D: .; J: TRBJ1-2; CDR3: CASNGRGANYGYTF; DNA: TGTGCCAGCAACGGGCGCGGAGCTAACTATGGCTACACCTTC
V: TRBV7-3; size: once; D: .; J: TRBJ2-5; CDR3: CASSPTGSQETQYF; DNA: TGTGCCAGCAGCCCTACAGGATCTCAAGAGACCCAGTACTTC
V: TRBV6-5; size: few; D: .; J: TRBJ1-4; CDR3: CASRGGANEKLFF; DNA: TGTGCCAGCAGGGGGGGGGCTAATGAAAAACTGTTTTTT
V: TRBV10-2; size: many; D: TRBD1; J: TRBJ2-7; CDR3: CASSGSGAGGEQYF; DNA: TGCGCCAGCAGTGGGTCTGGGGCAGGGGGCGAGCAGTACTTC
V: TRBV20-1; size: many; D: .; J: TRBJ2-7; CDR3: CSASSGYEQYF; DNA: TGCAGTGCTAGTAGCGGTTACGAGCAGTACTTC
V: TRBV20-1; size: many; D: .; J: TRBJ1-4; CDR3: CSARAAVGNEKLFF; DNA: TGCAGTGCCAGGGCGGCGGTGGGTAATGAAAAACTGTTTTTT
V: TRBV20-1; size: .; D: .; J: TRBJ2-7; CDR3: CSARDLRFSYEQYF; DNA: TGCAGTGCTAGAGATCTCAGGTTCTCCTACGAGCAGTACTTC
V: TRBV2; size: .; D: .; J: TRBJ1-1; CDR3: CASSEYLGDTEAFF; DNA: TGTGCCAGCAGTGAATATTTGGGGGACACTGAAGCTTTCTTT
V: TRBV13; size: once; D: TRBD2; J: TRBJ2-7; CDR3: CASSLGLAGGGTYEQYF; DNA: TGTGCCAGCAGCTTAGGCCTAGCGGGGGGGGGGACCTACGAGCAGTACTTC
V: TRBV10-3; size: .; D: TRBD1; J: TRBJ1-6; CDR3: CAITLGQGDSPLHF; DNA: TGTGCCATCACTTTGGGACAGGGTGATTCACCCCTCCACTTT
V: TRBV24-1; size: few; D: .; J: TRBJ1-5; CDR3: CATKSIITSGQPQHF; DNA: TGTGCCACCAAGTCAATTATAACCTCCGGGCAGCCCCAGCATTTT
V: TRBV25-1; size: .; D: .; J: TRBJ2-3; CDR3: CASSLWGGGTDTQYF; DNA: TGTGCCAGCAGCTTATGGGGCGGGGGCACAGATACGCAGTATTTT
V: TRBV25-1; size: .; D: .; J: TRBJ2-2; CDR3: CASSPLQPTGNTGELFF; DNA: TGTGCCAGCTCACCCCTACAACCTACAGGGAACACCGGGGAGCTGTTTTTT
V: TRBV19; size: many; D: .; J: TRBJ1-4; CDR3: CASSLRRSEKLFF; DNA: TGTGCCAGCAGCCTACGTCGATCGGAAAAACTGTTTTTT
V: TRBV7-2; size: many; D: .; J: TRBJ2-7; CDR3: CASSQLGTSYEQYF; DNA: TGTGCCAGCAGCCAATTGGGGACTTCCTACGAGCAGTACTTC
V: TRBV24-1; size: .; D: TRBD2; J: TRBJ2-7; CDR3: CATSGNIAGGPDEQYF; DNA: TGTGCCACCAGTGGTAATATAGCGGGGGGACCGGACGAGCAGTACTTC
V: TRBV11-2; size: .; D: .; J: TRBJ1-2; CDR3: CASSLDPGPYGYTF; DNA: TGTGCCAGCAGCTTAGATCCGGGGCCCTATGGCTACACCTTC
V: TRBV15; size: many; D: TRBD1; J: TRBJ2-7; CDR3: CATSTGQIYYEQYF; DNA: TGTGCCACCAGCACGGGACAGATATACTACGAGCAGTACTTC